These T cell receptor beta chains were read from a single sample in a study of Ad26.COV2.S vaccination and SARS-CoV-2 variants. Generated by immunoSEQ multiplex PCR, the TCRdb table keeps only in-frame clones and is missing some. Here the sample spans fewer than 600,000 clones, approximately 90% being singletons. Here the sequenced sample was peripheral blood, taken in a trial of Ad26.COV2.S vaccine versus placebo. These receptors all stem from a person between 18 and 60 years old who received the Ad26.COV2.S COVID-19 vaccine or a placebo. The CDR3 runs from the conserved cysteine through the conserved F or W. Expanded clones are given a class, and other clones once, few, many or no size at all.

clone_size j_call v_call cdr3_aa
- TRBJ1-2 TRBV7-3 CASSQGRAGENYGYTF
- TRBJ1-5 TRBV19 CASSLDRGYQPQHF
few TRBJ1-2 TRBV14 CASSPGDRYGYTF
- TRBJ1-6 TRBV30 CAWSVQGDSPLHF
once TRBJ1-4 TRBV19 CASSIGTGPEKLFF
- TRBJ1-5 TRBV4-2 CASSTDRSDQPQHF
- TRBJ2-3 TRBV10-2 CASRVSSTDTQYF
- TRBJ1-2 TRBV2 CASLGSVDTNYGYTF
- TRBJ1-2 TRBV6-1 CASSDEGTGGYTF
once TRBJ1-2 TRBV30 CAWSVSNPGNYGYTF
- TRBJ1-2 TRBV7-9 CASSSLPRGYTF
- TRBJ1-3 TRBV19 CASRSVGISGNTIYF
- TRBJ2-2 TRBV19 CASTAGVGTGELFF
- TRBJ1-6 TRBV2 CASSPTYNSPLHF
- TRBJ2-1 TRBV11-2 CASSPQEWVSYNEQFF
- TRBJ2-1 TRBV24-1 CATSDSYNEQFF
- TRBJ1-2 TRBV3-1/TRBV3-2 CASSHEYGYTF
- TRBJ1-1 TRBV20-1 CSASLGLAEAFF
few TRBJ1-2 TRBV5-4 CASSPGAGFGYTF
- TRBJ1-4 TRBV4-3 CASSQSDRGEKLFF
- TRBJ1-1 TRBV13 CASSSGGTSHTEAFF
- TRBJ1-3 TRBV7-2 CASSLVGRARGNTIYF
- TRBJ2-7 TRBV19 CASSRDSFYEQYF
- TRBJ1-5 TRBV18 CASSPGTVSNQPQHF
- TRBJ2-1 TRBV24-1 CATSDTDRGKQFF
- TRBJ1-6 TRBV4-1 CASSQGQAYSHNSPLHF
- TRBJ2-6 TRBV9 CASSVRLGAGAFVAGANVLTF
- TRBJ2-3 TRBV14 CASSQPLGSDLDTQYF
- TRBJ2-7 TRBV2 CASSWSSYEQYF
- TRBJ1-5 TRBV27 CASSFRAGGQPQHF
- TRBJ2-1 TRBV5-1 CASSLDRGYNEQFF
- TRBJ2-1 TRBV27 CASRPENLYNEQFF
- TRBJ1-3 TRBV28 CASSSHPHTIYF
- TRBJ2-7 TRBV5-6 CASSWGRHPNEQYF
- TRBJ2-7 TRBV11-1 CASSLGRDLSYEQYF
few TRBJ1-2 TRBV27 CASRGDRDFWGYTF
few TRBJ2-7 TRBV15 CATSDGTSGEQYF
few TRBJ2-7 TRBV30 CAWRRGRPYEQYF
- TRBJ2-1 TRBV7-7 CASSLEQGTYNEQFF
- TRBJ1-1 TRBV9 CASSPPQGEGAEAFF
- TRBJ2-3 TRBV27 CASSFGGATDTQYF
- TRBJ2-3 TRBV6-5 CASSYQGPDTQYF
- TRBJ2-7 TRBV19 CASSIVVVGGTSSYEQYF
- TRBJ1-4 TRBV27 CASKEIGREKLFF
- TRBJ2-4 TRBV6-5 CASSYSGLYLNIQYF
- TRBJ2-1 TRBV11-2 CASSLGMRQYYNEQFF
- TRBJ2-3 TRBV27 CASSLSRRDRDTDTQYF
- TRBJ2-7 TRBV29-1 CSVVIGLYEQYF
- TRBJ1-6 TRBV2 CASSWTGVSPLHF
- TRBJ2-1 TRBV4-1 CASSQDSLVYNEQFF
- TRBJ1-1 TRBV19 CASRAGSSDVFF
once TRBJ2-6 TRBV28 CASSDSFSGANVLTF
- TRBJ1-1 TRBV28 CASSFRGPAFF
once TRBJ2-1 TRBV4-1 CASSPLPEGTYNEQFF
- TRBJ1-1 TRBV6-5 CASRSPEGHNTEAFF
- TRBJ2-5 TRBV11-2 CASSLGSGSQETQYF
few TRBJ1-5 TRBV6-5 CASIQGGAGNQPQHF
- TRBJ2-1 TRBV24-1 CATSRGLEQFF
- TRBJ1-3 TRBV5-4 CASSLGGKTPGNTIYF
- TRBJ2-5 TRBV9 CASSVGSPQETQYF